This T cell receptor (beta chain) was identified during a study of blood T cell repertoires in COVID-19. Study-wide background: The United States, Italy and Spain were the sources of the acute and convalescent COVID-19 samples.

Under the authors' procedure: Amplification from reference gene primers served as the basis for estimated nucleated cell counts. This table comes from immunoSEQ multiplex PCR, and its TCRdb copy is limited to in-frame clones, with some not included. V and J calls plus clone size are reproduced from that table; the DNA served to infer D and trimming. The repertoire consists of roughly 190,000 clones, with roughly 84% occurring once and the leading ten covering about 3.3%. The CDR3 loop spans 12 amino acids. CDR1 is SGHKS and CDR2 is YYEKEE in the germline V gene (reference sequence). Details on this clone: One end of the junction fails to match germline, which may point to a read error.

A case of COVID-19 had been met by exposed participants within 2 weeks before study entry. V gene TRBV5-5 combines with J gene TRBJ1-5; 11 nucleotides agree with TRBD1. The source of this sequence is a woman younger than 45 who had been exposed to COVID-19. Sequenced material: PBMCs or T cells enriched from blood (not recorded which). Here the CDR3 DNA reads TGTGCCAGCAGCTTCCCGGGACAGGGGGACCTTTTT. The encoded protein is CASSFPGQGDLF.